This TCR beta chain was recorded in a study of cytomegalovirus exposure and HLA in healthy donors. PCR was performed using 60 Vbeta and 13 Jbeta primers. Sequenced by immunoSEQ multiplex PCR; TCRdb stores in-frame clones only, minus some. Of about 110,000 clones in the sample, more than 60% were seen once. V was clipped by 8 bases and J by 5 bases; unmatched bases: 8. Germline CDR1 reads SGHDT; CDR2 reads YYEEEE. The CDR3 sequence is 14 residues long. Among the donors, all were healthy bone marrow donors. The specimen was PBMCs. V usage is TRBV5-6 and J usage is TRBJ2-5, with 11 nucleotides matching TRBD2. This sequence originates from a woman between 35 and 50 years old in good health and CMV-seronegative. Here the CDR3 DNA reads TGTGCCAGTAGCGGGGGGGCCCGAGGGGAGACCCAGTACTTC. It codes for CASSGGARGETQYF.